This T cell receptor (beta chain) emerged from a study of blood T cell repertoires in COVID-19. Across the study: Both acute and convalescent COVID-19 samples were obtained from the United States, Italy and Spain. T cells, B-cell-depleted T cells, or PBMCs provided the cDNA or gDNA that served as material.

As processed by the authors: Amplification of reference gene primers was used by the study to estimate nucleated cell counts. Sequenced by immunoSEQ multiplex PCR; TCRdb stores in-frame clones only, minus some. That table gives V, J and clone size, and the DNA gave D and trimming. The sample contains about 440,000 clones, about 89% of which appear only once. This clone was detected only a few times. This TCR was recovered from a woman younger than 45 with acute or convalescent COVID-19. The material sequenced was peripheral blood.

The CDR3 bases are TGTGCCAGCAGCAGGGAGGGTTCCTACGAGCAGTACTTC. It yields the protein CASSREGSYEQYF. This chain connects TRBV3-1 (or the pseudogene TRBV3-2) to TRBJ2-7; 7 bases align to TRBD2. The junction had 2 bases not matched to a gene; V was cut back by 5 bases and J by 1 base. CDR3 length equals 13 residues. CDR1 is LGHDT, CDR2 YNNKEL, per germline (reference sequence).